These T cell receptor beta chains were read from a single sample in a study of T cell responses to AZD1222 COVID-19 vaccine. TCRdb's copy holds only in-frame clones and misses some; the assay was immunoSEQ multiplex PCR. The repertoire holds about 75,000 clones, with about 87% as singletons. The sample in question was peripheral blood, obtained 28 days after the second dose of the MenACWY control vaccine. Receptors were obtained from an adult who received the MenACWY meningococcal vaccine as a control. CDR3s leave out the opening cysteine and the closing phenylalanine or tryptophan.

TRBV11-1 | ASSPRTGTYEQY
TRBV2 | ASSIQGINTGELF
TRBV6-5 | ASRKRQSTNEKLF
TRBV19 | ASSIRGGDPYNEQF
TRBV14 | ASSQRQGYTEAF
TRBV27 | ASSPPGGSGYT
TRBV10-3 | AISVGTAFQETQY
TRBV18 | ASSPPRGTGGWNEQF
TRBV12-3/TRBV12-4 | ASSPVTQETQY
TRBV12-2 | ASRSNERHLTLNTEAF
TRBV7-2 | ASSRQRQQETQY
TRBV19 | ASRPGQGREQTEAF
TRBV18 | ASSPPRGGPNTDTQY
TRBV5-1 | ASSLAGGPVYEQY
TRBV11-1 | ASSLGTGWLTEAF
TRBV5-1 | ASSSRGVGQGVHEQY
TRBV29-1 | SVEDQWPNTEAF
TRBV4-1 | ASSQEEGGYGYT
TRBV19 | ASSTVTSGGQETQY
TRBV7-9 | ASTLKGMNTGELF
TRBV5-1 | ASSARGRETNTEAF
TRBV28 | ASSFPGTVGTEAF
TRBV19 | ASSTTEGYNQPQH
TRBV28 | ASLLRGGNQPQH
TRBV3-1/TRBV3-2 | ASSHRQGSKEAF
TRBV30 | AWNRGLSYNEQF
TRBV5-4 | ASSLGGGAGEQF
TRBV5-1 | ASSVDGGGELF
TRBV3-1/TRBV3-2 | ASSRLGDGSISEQY
TRBV19 | ASSVWSGGNQPQH
TRBV6-1 | ASSEAQGSYEQY
TRBV20-1 | SASKGLGTSYEQY
TRBV5-5 | ASSLGQDYQPQH
TRBV10-3 | ATQEHLDDTQY
TRBV28 | ASRNSFQYEQY
TRBV6-1 | ASSEQRGIVSSYEQY
TRBV19 | ASKRGSGDYEQY
TRBV5-6 | ASSPTQGALGQDTQY
TRBV2 | ASSSSGDYEQY
TRBV19 | ASSSTDEGQGWLQY
TRBV7-9 | ASSPAPNTEAF
TRBV6-5 | ASKTGNHNSPLH
TRBV4-3 | ASSQDRGTVTYEQY
TRBV19 | ASSIDRDYQPQH
TRBV24-1 | ATSDYGSGYGTGELF
TRBV4-1 | ASSQIGTGGREKLF
TRBV9 | ASSVGGTSGTDTQY
TRBV10-3 | ATGGDRGQY
TRBV6-5 | ASSLRHGEPQH
TRBV19 | ASSISTASGNTIY
TRBV5-6 | ASSLEAFSYNEQF
TRBV6-1 | ASSEGRDRFLY
TRBV3-1/TRBV3-2 | ASSPKTGLRGNEQF